A selection of T cell receptor beta chains follows, all from one sample in a study of blood T cell repertoires in COVID-19. The repertoire was sequenced with immunoSEQ multiplex PCR; TCRdb's copy has only in-frame clones and lacks some. The data show roughly 25,000 clones, around four fifths seen once. Material for sequencing was peripheral blood. The receptors derive from a woman between 65 and 79 years old with COVID-19, enrolled during active disease. The CDR3 runs from the conserved cysteine through the conserved F or W. D genes are given only for firm matches. Clone size is shown for a subset of rows, as once, few, many or a class of expanded clone.

J	size	D	V	DNA	CDR3
TRBJ2-5	.	TRBD2	TRBV6-5	TGTGCCAGCAGTCTACTAGCGGGGATCAGAGAGACCCAGTACTTC	CASSLLAGIRETQYF
TRBJ2-5	.	.	TRBV5-4	TGTGCCAGCAGCTTGCCAAAAGAGACCCAGTACTTC	CASSLPKETQYF
TRBJ2-2	.	TRBD2	TRBV7-2	TGTGCCAGCAGCTCCTATTCTAGCGGGATCGTTACCGGGGAGCTGTTTTTT	CASSSYSSGIVTGELFF
TRBJ2-7	.	.	TRBV12-2	TGTGCAAGTCGCCTTACCTCTCAAACCGGGACTAGCGGGGGGTCTGACCACGAGCAGTACTTC	CASRLTSQTGTSGGSDHEQYF
TRBJ1-5	few	TRBD1	TRBV7-2	TGTGCCAGCAGCCGGACAGGGGGCGGACAGCCCCAGCATTTT	CASSRTGGGQPQHF
TRBJ2-3	.	.	TRBV20-1	TGCAGTGCTAGTTCGGGACAACTCACAGATACGCAGTATTTT	CSASSGQLTDTQYF
TRBJ2-4	.	.	TRBV24-1	TGTGCCACCAGTCGCGGAAACATTCAGTACTTC	CATSRGNIQYF
TRBJ1-2	.	.	TRBV28	TGTGCCAGCAGTTTACAGGCGGCCACGGGGGGTGGCTACACCTTC	CASSLQAATGGGYTF
TRBJ2-1	.	TRBD2	TRBV5-1	TGCGCCAGCCGATACACTAGCGGGAGGTCCAGTAATGAGCAGTTCTTC	CASRYTSGRSSNEQFF
TRBJ1-2	.	.	TRBV15	TGTGCCACCAGCAGGTACGGACAGACTGGTGGCTACACCTTC	CATSRYGQTGGYTF
TRBJ2-6	.	.	TRBV5-5	TGTGCCAGCAGCTTCCTGGCCTCTGGGGCCAACGTCCTGACTTTC	CASSFLASGANVLTF
TRBJ1-1	.	TRBD1	TRBV10-3	TGTGCCATCAACGAACCAGGGGGAGCGTCCACTGAAGCTTTCTTT	CAINEPGGASTEAFF
TRBJ1-2	.	.	TRBV21-1	TGTGCCAGCAGCCCTCGGGAACAGCTCAGGACCTTC	CASSPREQLRTF
TRBJ1-2	.	TRBD1	TRBV19	TGTGCCAGCAGGAGGACAGGGGGAAGTGGCTACACCTTC	CASRRTGGSGYTF
TRBJ1-2	.	.	TRBV27	TGTGCCAGCAGGGACAGAGGAGGCTATGGCTACACCTTC	CASRDRGGYGYTF
TRBJ1-1	.	.	TRBV6-2/TRBV6-3	TGTGCCAGCAGTTACACACAGGGAGCATACACTGAAGCTTTCTTT	CASSYTQGAYTEAFF
TRBJ1-2	.	.	TRBV12-3/TRBV12-4	TGTGCCAGCAGTCGCGGGAACTCGAAAGGCTACACCTTC	CASSRGNSKGYTF
TRBJ1-5	.	TRBD1	TRBV6-6	TGTGCCAGCAGCCTCGGACAGGGCCCTCAGCCCCAGCATTTT	CASSLGQGPQPQHF
TRBJ2-3	.	TRBD2	TRBV10-3	TGTGCCATCAGTGAGCGAAGCGGGAGGGGAACAGATACGCAGTATTTT	CAISERSGRGTDTQYF
TRBJ2-1	.	TRBD2	TRBV24-1	TGTGCCACCAGTGATTTAGGTAGCGGGGCTAATGAGCAGTTCTTC	CATSDLGSGANEQFF
TRBJ1-1	.	TRBD1	TRBV7-6	TGTGCCAGCAGCGGCCGGACAGGGGGCACTGAAGCTTTCTTT	CASSGRTGGTEAFF
TRBJ1-6	.	TRBD1	TRBV5-1	TGCGCCAGCAGTCGTGACAGGGCCAATAATTCACCCCTCCACTTT	CASSRDRANNSPLHF
TRBJ2-2	few	.	TRBV19	TGTGCCAGTAGTATAGGGGGGCCCACCGGGGAGCTGTTTTTT	CASSIGGPTGELFF
TRBJ2-7	once	TRBD1	TRBV11-3	TGTGCCAGCAGCCCCGGGACAGGGTACGAGCAGTACTTC	CASSPGTGYEQYF
TRBJ1-1	.	.	TRBV18	TGTGCCAGCTCACGCGAGAGGGACTCTGAAGCTTTCTTT	CASSRERDSEAFF
TRBJ2-3	.	TRBD1	TRBV24-1	TGTGCCACCGCGACCGGGACAGGGAGATCAGATACGCAGTATTTT	CATATGTGRSDTQYF
TRBJ1-2	.	.	TRBV7-8	TGTGCCAGCAGCCCCGAGGGCGGCAAAGGACTCTATGGCTACACCTTC	CASSPEGGKGLYGYTF
TRBJ1-6	.	TRBD1	TRBV27	TGTGCCAGCGGTATTGACAGGGGGGATAATTCACCCCTCCACTTT	CASGIDRGDNSPLHF
TRBJ2-3	.	.	TRBV10-3	TGTGCCATCAGTGAGTCCGGGGATACGCAGTATTTT	CAISESGDTQYF
TRBJ1-6	.	.	TRBV14	TGTGCCAGCAGAAAGGCCGGGGTCTCGGCCCTCCACTTT	CASRKAGVSALHF
TRBJ2-2	once	TRBD2	TRBV11-2	TGTGCCAGCAGCTTAGGGCTAGCGGGAGTCACCGGGGAGCTGTTTTTT	CASSLGLAGVTGELFF
TRBJ1-2	few	.	TRBV4-1	TGCGCCAGCAGCAACAGGGATCCAAGCTATGGCTACACCTTC	CASSNRDPSYGYTF
TRBJ2-3	.	TRBD2	TRBV7-2	TGTGCCAGCAGCTTACAGAGACTAGCCGCGGAGTGGCTAGATACGCAGTATTTT	CASSLQRLAAEWLDTQYF
TRBJ1-2	.	TRBD1	TRBV6-5	TGTGCCAGCACGTCGACAGGGGGTGGCTACACCTTC	CASTSTGGGYTF
TRBJ1-2	few	.	TRBV28	TGTGCCAGCAGTCCTCCCGGGAGAAGTTTCTATGGCTACACCTTC	CASSPPGRSFYGYTF
TRBJ2-1	.	TRBD2	TRBV29-1	TGCAGCGTCAACGGGAACCTAGCGGGGGTAGACAATGAGCAGTTCTTC	CSVNGNLAGVDNEQFF